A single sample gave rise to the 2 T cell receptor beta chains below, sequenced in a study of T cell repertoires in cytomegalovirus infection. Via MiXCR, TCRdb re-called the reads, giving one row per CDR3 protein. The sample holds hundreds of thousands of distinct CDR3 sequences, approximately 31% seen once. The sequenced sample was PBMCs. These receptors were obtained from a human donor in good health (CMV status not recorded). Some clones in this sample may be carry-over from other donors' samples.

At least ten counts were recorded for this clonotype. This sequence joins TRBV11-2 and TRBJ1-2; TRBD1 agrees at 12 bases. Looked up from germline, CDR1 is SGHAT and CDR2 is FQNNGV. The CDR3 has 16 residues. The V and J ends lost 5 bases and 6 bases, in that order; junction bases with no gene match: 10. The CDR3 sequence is CASSRRTGTGGDGYTF. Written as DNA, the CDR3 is TGTGCCAGCAGCAGACGAACCGGGACAGGGGGCGATGGCTACACCTTC. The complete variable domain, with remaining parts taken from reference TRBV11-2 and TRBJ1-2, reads EAGVAQSPRYKIIEKRQSVAFWCNPISGHATLYWYQQILGQGPKLLIQFQNNGVVDDSQLPKDRFSAERLKGVDSTLKIQPAKLEDSAVYLCASSRRTGTGGDGYTFGSGTRLTVV.

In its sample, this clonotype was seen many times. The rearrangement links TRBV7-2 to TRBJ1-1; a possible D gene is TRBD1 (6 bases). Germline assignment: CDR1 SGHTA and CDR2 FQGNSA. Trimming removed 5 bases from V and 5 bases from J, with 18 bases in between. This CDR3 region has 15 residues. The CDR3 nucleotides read TGTGCCAGCAGCCTTCTTGAGGGGGGATTGACTGAAGCTTTCTTT. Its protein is CASSLLEGGLTEAFF.